These 10 T cell receptor beta chains originate from one sample sequenced in a study of T cell changes during pregnancy in multiple sclerosis. Sequenced by immunoSEQ multiplex PCR; TCRdb stores in-frame clones only, minus some. The table shows 15,000 or so clones, with 80% to 90% occurring only once. The material sequenced was CD8+ T cells from peripheral blood mononuclear cells, taken in the second trimester of pregnancy. The source of these receptors is a female donor in good health, enrolled as a control in a pregnancy study.

This clone was seen once. The genes are TRBV5-4 and TRBJ2-3; 7 nucleotides agree with TRBD2. The CDR3 covers 15 residues. Germline CDR1 SGHNT, CDR2 YYREEE (reference sequence). J was trimmed by 3 bases and V by 0 bases; bases with no gene match: 4. CDR3 amino acids: CASSLVGTTTDTQYF. The CDR3 coding sequence is TGTGCCAGCAGCTTGGTCGGGACTACAACAGATACGCAGTATTTT.

The chain combines TRBV5-6 with TRBJ2-1; tentative D call: TRBD1 (6 bases). V was pared by 1 base and J by 9 bases, with 17 bases between. This CDR3 comprises 15 residues. Germline values: CDR1 SGHDT, CDR2 YYEEEE. Here the CDR3 reads CASSLTMDSRGEQFF. The CDR3 DNA is TGTGCCAGCAGCTTGACAATGGACAGTAGGGGTGAGCAGTTCTTC.

The chain joins TRBV5-4 to TRBJ2-1, with TRBD1 matching over 9 bases. J lost 5 bases, V lost 3 bases, and 6 bases had no gene match. The CDR3 is made up of 15 amino acids. CDR1 is SGHNT and CDR2 is YYREEE in the germline V gene (reference sequence). CDR3 in DNA: TGTGCCAGCAGCTCCCCGGGACAGGGAGACAATGAGCAGTTCTTC. It encodes CASSSPGQGDNEQFF. Full variable domain (rest looked up from reference TRBV5-4 and TRBJ2-1): ETGVTQSPTHLIKTRGQQVTLRCSSQSGHNTVSWYQQALGQGPQFIFQYYREEENGRGNFPPRFSGLQFPNYSSELNVNALELDDSALYLCASSSPGQGDNEQFFGPGTRLTVL.

The V and J genes are TRBV2 and TRBJ1-1; no clear D gene. There are 14 residues in the CDR3. V was trimmed by 3 bases and J by 4 bases, leaving 12 bases between them. Per the germline V gene, CDR1 is SNHLY and CDR2 is FYNNEI. The CDR3 sequence is CASSDRGLRTEAFF. The CDR3 DNA follows: TGTGCCAGCAGTGACCGCGGACTGCGCACTGAAGCTTTCTTT.

The chain recombines TRBV7-9 with TRBJ1-4; D is uncertain. Trimming removed 4 bases from V and 7 bases from J, with 7 bases in between. Germline CDR1 and CDR2: SEHNR and FQNEAQ (reference sequence). The CDR3 totals 12 residues. As DNA, the CDR3 is TGTGCCAGCAGCTCTCCCGGTGAAAAACTGTTTTTT. The encoded protein is CASSSPGEKLFF.

This chain connects TRBV7-9 to TRBJ2-2; 8 positions match TRBD2. The germline gives CDR1 SEHNR, CDR2 FQNEAQ (reference sequence). Trimming at V came to 0 bases and at J to 6 bases, leaving 6 bases not matched to a gene. This CDR3 spans 16 amino acids. CDR3: CASSLAGGGPAGELFF. The CDR3 bases are TGTGCCAGCAGCTTAGCGGGCGGGGGGCCCGCCGGGGAGCTGTTTTTT.

The chain recombines TRBV7-2 with TRBJ1-5; 7 nucleotides line up with TRBD1. CDR1 is SGHTA, CDR2 FQGNSA, per germline. The junction had 7 bases not matched to a gene; V was cut back by 6 bases and J by 2 bases. This CDR3 has 15 residues. The DNA of the CDR3 is TGTGCCAGCAGTCAGGGGGGCGCGGGCAATCAGCCCCAGCATTTT. Translating gives CASSQGGAGNQPQHF.

The chain links TRBV9 to TRBJ2-1, with D tentatively TRBD2 (7 bases). V lost 0 bases, J lost 6 bases, and 13 bases lay in between. This CDR3 is 15 amino acids long. Germline V gene sequence: CDR1 SGDLS, CDR2 YYNGEE. In DNA, the CDR3 is TGTGCCAGCAGCGTAGCGGGGGGCGCTGGCAATGAGCAGTTCTTC. Translated, it gives CASSVAGGAGNEQFF.

This clone showed up just once. This chain uses TRBV15 with TRBJ2-7, with no clear D. The CDR3 has 13 amino acids. Trimming removed 0 bases at V and 4 bases at J, with 7 bases between. The germline V gene encodes CDR1 LNHNV and CDR2 YYDKDF (reference sequence). The CDR3 loop is CATSRDRGYEQYF. DNA of the CDR3: TGTGCCACCAGCAGAGATAGAGGTTACGAGCAGTACTTC.

This chain joins TRBV7-2 and TRBJ1-5; D uncertain. The CDR3 is 15 residues long. Trimming took off 0 bases at V and 4 bases at J, with 10 bases between the two ends. Per the germline V gene, CDR1 is SGHTA and CDR2 is FQGNSA. The CDR3 bases are TGTGCCAGCAGCTTAGCGGCGGCTTTTAATCAGCCCCAGCATTTT. It yields the protein CASSLAAAFNQPQHF.